This T cell receptor (beta chain) was found in a study of blood T cell repertoires in COVID-19. Study context: The analysed material was cDNA or gDNA that came from T cells, B-cell-depleted T cells, or PBMCs.

Profiled with immunoSEQ multiplex PCR; TCRdb holds only in-frame clones, not every one. The sample carries 40,000 to 55,000 clones, roughly 90% recorded once. The V end lost 5 bases, the J end lost 5 bases, and 17 bases lay between the germline ends. Per the germline V gene, CDR1 is SGHAT and CDR2 is FQDESV (reference sequence). This CDR3 has 15 amino acids. This chain links TRBV11-1 with TRBJ2-3, with a tentative D call TRBD1 (6 bases). The sequencing input was peripheral blood. The receptor comes from a human donor in a cohort sampled during active COVID-19. The CDR3 nucleotides are TGTGCCAGCAGCAAACAACAGGGAGTCATAGATACGCAGTATTTT. Its protein product is CASSKQQGVIDTQYF.